The source of this TCR beta chain is a study of T-cell memory formation after mild COVID-19. TCRdb called the 5' RACE reads again in MiXCR, with one record for every CDR3 protein. The table includes more than 80,000 distinct CDR3 sequences, roughly an eighth detected once. Between the trimmed V and J ends, which lost 4 bases and 4 bases, there was a span of 14 bases. The CDR3 is made up of 15 amino acids. The germline V gene encodes CDR1 SEHNR and CDR2 FQNEAQ (reference sequence). V gene TRBV7-9 combines with J gene TRBJ2-1; either TRBD1 or TRBD2 may fit D (5 bases each). Sequenced sample: PBMCs or a T cell subset sorted from them (not recorded which). The receptor was isolated from an adult woman who had mild COVID-19 (a few samples of this study predate the infection). Cell type and time point are not known. In nucleotides, the CDR3 is TGTGCCAGCAGCTCGTCCGGGACGGAGTACAATGAGCAGTTCTTC. Its protein product is CASSSSGTEYNEQFF.